Sequencing of this T cell receptor beta chain was carried out in a study of cytotoxic CD8 clonotypes in ibrutinib-treated CLL. Study-level findings and limits: Clonality went up at the time of ibrutinib response, stayed stable in sustained remission, and later dropped back toward its baseline level at progression. At baseline, clonality was higher than in age-matched healthy donors and correlated with CD8+ counts.

Germline V CDR1 and CDR2: KGHSH, LQKENI. With 2 bases clipped from V and 6 bases from J, the junction kept 3 bases outside the gene matches. The CDR3 has 14 amino acids. As regards this clone: What it binds is not known.

Investigators sourced about 2 micrograms of genomic DNA from cryopreserved PBMCs for TCR beta libraries. This table comes from immunoSEQ multiplex PCR, and its TCRdb copy is limited to in-frame clones, with some not included. There are 300,000 or so clones in the sample; 67% occur only once, and roughly 6% lies in the top ten. This chain joins TRBV18 and TRBJ1-2; 10 bases are shared with TRBD1. The starting material was PBMCs, obtained after 36 months of ibrutinib treatment. The sequence derives from a human donor with chronic lymphocytic leukemia. The CDR3 nucleotides read TGTGCCAGCTCACCAGACAGGGGGCGAGATGGCTACACCTTC. Translating gives CASSPDRGRDGYTF.